The 5 T cell receptor beta chains presented below share a single source sample, sequenced in a study of shared clonotypes between healthy human individuals. Naive CD8 cells lacked CD45RO and underwent positive selection for CCR7, leaving out terminally differentiated effector memory CD45RA+ cells. TCRdb keeps only in-frame clones here, not all; method: immunoSEQ multiplex PCR. The data contain about 1.9 million clones, 85% to 95% of them singletons. The sample was naive CD8+ T cells from PBMCs. The receptors shown here come from a man aged 18 to 30 in good health. Some clones in this sample may be carry-over from other donors' samples.

This clone was observed a single time. Distinct nucleotide sequences in the sample also encode this CDR3. V gene TRBV5-5 combines with J gene TRBJ2-7; tentatively, D is TRBD2 (5 bases). In germline, CDR1 is SGHKS, CDR2 YYEKEE (reference sequence). The CDR3 totals 13 residues. The V gene lost 1 base and the J gene lost 2 bases, with 7 bases spanning the gap. In DNA form, the CDR3 reads TGTGCCAGCAGCTTGAATAGCGCCTACGAGCAGTACTTC. It encodes CASSLNSAYEQYF.

This rearrangement joins TRBV27 to TRBJ1-2; 7 bases align to TRBD1. There are 16 residues in the CDR3. V lost 5 bases and J lost 1; bases outside the gene matches: 10. The germline CDR1 and CDR2 sequences are MNHEY and SMNVEV (reference sequence). CDR3: CASSQGRGTNNYGYTF. As DNA, the CDR3 is TGTGCCAGCAGTCAAGGCAGGGGGACCAATAACTATGGCTACACCTTC.

The chain recombines TRBV29-1 with TRBJ2-1; D assignment may be TRBD1 or TRBD2 (5 bases each). Germline V gives CDR1 SQVTM, CDR2 ANQGSEA. CDR3 length: 15 amino acids. V was trimmed by 2 bases and J by 8 bases, leaving 19 bases between them. CDR3 DNA: TGCAGCGTTGAACTGGTGTGGCAGCCGGGGCATGAGCAGTTCTTC. It encodes CSVELVWQPGHEQFF.

J is TRBJ2-3 and V is TRBV15; no definite D call. There are 15 residues in the CDR3. The germline gives CDR1 LNHNV, CDR2 YYDKDF (reference sequence). The ends were cut back, 0 bases at V and 3 bases at J, with 10 bases in the middle. CDR3 nucleotides: TGTGCCACCAGCAGAGAGGGCACTTGGACAGATACGCAGTATTTT. Translated, it gives CATSREGTWTDTQYF.

The genes are TRBV6-6 and TRBJ2-1; 7 nucleotides align to TRBD1. V shed 4 bases and J 5 bases; nucleotides not matched to a gene: 8. The CDR3 consists of 15 residues. Germline V gene sequence: CDR1 MNHNY, CDR2 SVGAGI (reference sequence). This chain's CDR3 is CASSSKTGFDNEQFF. CDR3 nucleotides: TGTGCCAGCAGTTCCAAGACAGGGTTCGACAATGAGCAGTTCTTC.